This T cell receptor (beta chain) was documented in a study of identifying expanded T cells in peripheral blood. The junction had 9 bases not matched to a gene; V was cut back by 6 bases and J by 7 bases. CDR1 is SNHLY, CDR2 FYNNEI, per germline. The CDR3 extends over 15 amino acids. The table came from immunoSEQ multiplex PCR; TCRdb's copy has only in-frame clones and leaves some out. The sample has around 100,000 clones; around 85% are singletons. The sample comprised blood. The chain couples TRBV2 to TRBJ2-2; 9 bases line up with TRBD1. The sequence was collected from a person aged 18-69 years in good health. CDR3: CASRTHRGRIGELFF. DNA of the CDR3: TGTGCCAGCAGGACTCACAGGGGGCGTATCGGGGAGCTGTTTTTT.